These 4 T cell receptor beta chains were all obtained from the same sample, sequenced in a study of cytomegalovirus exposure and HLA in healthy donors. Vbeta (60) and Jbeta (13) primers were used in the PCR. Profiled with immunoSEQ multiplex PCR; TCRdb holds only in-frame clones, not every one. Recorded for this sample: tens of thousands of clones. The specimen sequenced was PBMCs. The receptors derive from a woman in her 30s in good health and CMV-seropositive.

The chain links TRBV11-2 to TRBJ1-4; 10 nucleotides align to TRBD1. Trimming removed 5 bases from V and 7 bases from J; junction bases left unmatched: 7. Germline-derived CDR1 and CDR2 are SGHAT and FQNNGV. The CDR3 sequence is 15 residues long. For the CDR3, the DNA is TGTGCCAGCAGCCGGAGACAGGGGGCGGGTGAAAAACTGTTTTTT. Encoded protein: CASSRRQGAGEKLFF.

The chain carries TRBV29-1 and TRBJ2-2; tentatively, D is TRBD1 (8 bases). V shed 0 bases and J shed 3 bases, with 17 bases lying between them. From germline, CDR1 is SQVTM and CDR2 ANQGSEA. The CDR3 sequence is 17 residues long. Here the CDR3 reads CSVEDPRTGRDTGELFF. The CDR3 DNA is TGCAGCGTTGAAGATCCCAGGACAGGGAGGGACACCGGGGAGCTGTTTTTT.

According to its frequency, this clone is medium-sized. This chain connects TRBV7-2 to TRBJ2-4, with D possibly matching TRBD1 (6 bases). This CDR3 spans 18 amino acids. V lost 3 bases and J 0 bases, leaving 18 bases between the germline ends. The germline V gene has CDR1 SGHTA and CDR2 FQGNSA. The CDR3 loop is CASSFDRRSSSAKNIQYF. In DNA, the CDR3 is TGTGCCAGCAGCTTTGACAGGAGGTCCTCCTCAGCCAAAAACATTCAGTACTTC.

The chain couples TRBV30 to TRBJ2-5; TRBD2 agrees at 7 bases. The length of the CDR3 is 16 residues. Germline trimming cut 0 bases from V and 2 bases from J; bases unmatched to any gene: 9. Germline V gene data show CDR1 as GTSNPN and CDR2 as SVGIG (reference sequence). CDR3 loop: CAWSVGTSVSQETQYF. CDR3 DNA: TGTGCCTGGAGTGTAGGTACTAGCGTATCACAAGAGACCCAGTACTTC.